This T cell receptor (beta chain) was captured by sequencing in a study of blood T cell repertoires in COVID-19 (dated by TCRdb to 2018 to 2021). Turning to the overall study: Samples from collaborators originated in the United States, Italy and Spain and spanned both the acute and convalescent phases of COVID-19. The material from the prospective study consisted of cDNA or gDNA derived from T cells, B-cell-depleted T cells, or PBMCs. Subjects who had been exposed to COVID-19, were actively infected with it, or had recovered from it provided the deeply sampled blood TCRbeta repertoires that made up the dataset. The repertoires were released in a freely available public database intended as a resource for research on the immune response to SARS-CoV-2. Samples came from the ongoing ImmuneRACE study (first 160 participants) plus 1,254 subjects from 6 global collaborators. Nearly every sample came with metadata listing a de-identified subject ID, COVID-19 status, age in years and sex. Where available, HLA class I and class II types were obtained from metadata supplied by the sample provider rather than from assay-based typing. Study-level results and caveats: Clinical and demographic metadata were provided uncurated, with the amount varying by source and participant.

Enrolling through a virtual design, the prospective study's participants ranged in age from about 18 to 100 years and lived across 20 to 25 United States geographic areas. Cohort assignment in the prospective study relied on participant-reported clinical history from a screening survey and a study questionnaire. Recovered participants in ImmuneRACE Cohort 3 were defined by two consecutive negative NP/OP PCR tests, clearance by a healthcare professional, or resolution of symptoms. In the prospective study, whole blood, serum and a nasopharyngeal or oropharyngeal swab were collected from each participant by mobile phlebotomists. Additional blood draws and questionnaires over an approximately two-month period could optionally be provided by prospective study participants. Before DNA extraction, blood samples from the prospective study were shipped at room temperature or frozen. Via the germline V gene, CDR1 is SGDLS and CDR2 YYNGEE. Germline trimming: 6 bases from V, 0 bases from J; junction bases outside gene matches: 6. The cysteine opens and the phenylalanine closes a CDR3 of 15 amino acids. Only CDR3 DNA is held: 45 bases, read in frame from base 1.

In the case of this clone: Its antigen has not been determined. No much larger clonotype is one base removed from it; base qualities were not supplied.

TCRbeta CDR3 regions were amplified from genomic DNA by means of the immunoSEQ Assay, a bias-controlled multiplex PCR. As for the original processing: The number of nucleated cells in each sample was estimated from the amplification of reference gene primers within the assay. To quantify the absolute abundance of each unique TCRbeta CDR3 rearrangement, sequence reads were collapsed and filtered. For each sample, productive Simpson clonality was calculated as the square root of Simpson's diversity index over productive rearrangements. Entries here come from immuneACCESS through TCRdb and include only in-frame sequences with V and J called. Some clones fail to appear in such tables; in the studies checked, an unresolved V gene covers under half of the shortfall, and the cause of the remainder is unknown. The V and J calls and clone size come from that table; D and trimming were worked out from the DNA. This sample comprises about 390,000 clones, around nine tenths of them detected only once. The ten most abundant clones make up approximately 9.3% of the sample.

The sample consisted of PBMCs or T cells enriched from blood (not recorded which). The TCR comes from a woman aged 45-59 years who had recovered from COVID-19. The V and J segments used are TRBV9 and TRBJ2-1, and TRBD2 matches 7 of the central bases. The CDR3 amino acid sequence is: CASKRDLSSYNEQFF. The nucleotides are TGTGCCAGCAAGCGGGACTTGAGCTCCTACAATGAGCAGTTCTTC.